This T cell receptor beta chain was sequenced for a study of regulatory T cells in long-lasting Graves disease. Comment on this clonotype: Its antigen is currently unknown.

Study conclusions and caveats: It was possible that the small sample size reduced accuracy.

The germline CDR1 and CDR2 sequences are DFQATT and SNEGSKA (reference sequence). V dropped 6 bases and J dropped 9; count of bases not matched to a gene: 14. This CDR3 comprises 13 residues. To make TCR beta libraries, researchers used iRepertoire HTBI primers and Arm-PCR of CDR3 regions. As handled by the study authors: Segment identification across samples yielded 60 to 80 TRBV and about 13 TRBJ segments. TCRdb reprocessed the multiplex PCR reads with MiXCR, giving one entry per CDR3 protein. The V and J calls come from TCRdb's annotation, not from the publication. The data contain 500,000 to 800,000 distinct CDR3 sequences, roughly 30% of them singletons. Time point: persistent/refractory GD, antithyroid drugs over 5 years with positive TRAb. Extracted RNA from PBMCs served as the source of the TCR library.

The rearrangement joins TRBV20-1 to TRBJ2-7; 7 bases map to TRBD1. This receptor was identified in a female donor with Graves disease. The source material was peripheral blood mononuclear cells (PBMCs), sampled when the disease was refractory, from a patient treated with antithyroid drugs. CDR3 in DNA: TGCAGTGCCTCTAGGACAGGCCAAAGCGGGCAGTACTTC. This encodes CSASRTGQSGQYF.